This T cell receptor (beta chain) is from a study of human T cells and chemical hapten exposure. TCRdb re-derived calls from the RACE reads in MiXCR, one entry per CDR3 protein. This sample has approximately 320,000 distinct CDR3 sequences, with 5.5% found just once. Time point here: pre-sensitization, week 0. Treatment in this sample: therapeutic diphenylcyclopropenone sensitization with weekly scalp DPC. Unseparated into fractions, whole blood served as the source from which total RNA was extracted. This clonotype was counted between two and nine times. This TCR was recovered from a woman aged 18-35 years with alopecia areata. Some clones in this sample may be carry-over from other donors' samples. This material consisted of whole blood, taken in connection with sensitization to the hapten diphenylcyclopropenone (DPC).

In nucleotides, the CDR3 is TGTGCCAGCAGCTTACAGGTTGGGGCAGATACGCAGTATTTT. Its translation is CASSLQVGADTQYF. J is TRBJ2-3 and V is TRBV7-2; D call uncertain. Deletions cut 2 bases from V and 4 bases from J, with 10 bases between. CDR3 length: 14 residues. CDR1 is SGHTA and CDR2 is FQGNSA in the germline V gene. Looking up the rest from reference TRBV7-2 and TRBJ2-3 gives the full variable domain: GAGVSQSPSNKVTEKGKDVELRCDPISGHTALYWYRQSLGQGLEFLIYFQGNSAPDKSGLPSDRFSAERTGGSVSTLTIQRTQQEDSAVYLCASSLQVGADTQYFGPGTRLTVL.